The clone carrying this TCR beta chain was seen many times. The antigen is undetermined. These data are taken from a study of identical twins. One entry per CDR3 protein, called by TCRdb with MiXCR from the 5' RACE reads. The top ten clones hold 0.25% to 0.3% of a sample with 1.5 million to 2 million distinct CDR3 sequences, more than 30% of them seen once. In germline, CDR1 is SGDLS, CDR2 YYNGEE. The CDR3 covers 14 residues. V lost 4 bases, J lost 8 bases, and 8 bases stayed unmatched. Notes on the study in general: Invariant populations such as MAIT and iNKT cells could partly muddle zero-insertion analyses. Within beta out-of-frame sequences, the excess sharing observed between twins was weaker.

The sample was cord blood. This TCR came from a newborn girl in good health. The chain combines TRBV9 with TRBJ2-4, with 8 bases lining up with TRBD2. CDR3 residues: CASSPTTSVHIQYF. In nucleotides, the CDR3 is TGTGCCAGCAGCCCCACGACTAGCGTGCACATTCAGTACTTC.